Presented here are 29 T cell receptor beta chains from one specimen sequenced in a study of tumor and adjacent non-tumor tissue in lung cancer. The template was RNA from unsorted bulk tissue. Three rounds of nested PCR, following a modified ARM-PCR protocol, produced the TCRbeta library. A single record per CDR3 protein comes from TCRdb applying MiXCR to the multiplex PCR reads. Here the sample spans approximately 75,000 distinct CDR3 sequences, around 77% being singletons. Sequencing was carried out using lung tumor tissue. Receptor source: a woman aged 45 to 65 with non-small cell lung cancer.

The chain employs TRBV28 and TRBJ2-7; maybe TRBD2 (5 bases). Germline values: CDR1 MDHEN, CDR2 SYDVKM. There are 15 residues in the CDR3. The V end lost 7 bases, the J end lost 3 bases, and 19 bases lay between the germline ends. CDR3 in amino acids: CASKTSGIRGYEQYF. Written as DNA, the CDR3 is TGTGCCAGCAAAACTTCCGGGATTAGAGGCTACGAGCAGTACTTC.

This clonotype was recorded once. The chain carries TRBV29-1 and TRBJ2-2, with D perhaps given as TRBD1 or TRBD2 (5 bases each). There are 15 residues in the CDR3. Germline values: CDR1 SQVTM, CDR2 ANQGSEA. The ends were cut back, 8 bases at V and 5 bases at J, with 21 bases in the middle. The CDR3 nucleotides read TGCAGCCTTGGGGGTCAGTGGGTAGGGACCGGGGAGCTGTTTTTT. Amino acid sequence: CSLGGQWVGTGELFF.

Worth noting for this clonotype: Likely a read error: the CDR3 ends without its conserved phenylalanine or tryptophan. The chain links TRBV4-1 to TRBJ1-6; D gene unclear. The CDR3 sequence is 10 residues long. Germline-derived CDR1 and CDR2 are MGHRA and YSYEKL. The CDR3 loop reads CTSGGTPLHS. CDR3 nucleotides: TGCACCAGCGGCGGGACACCCCTCCACTCT.

The CDR3 sequence: CASSLLAGADEADTQYF. The CDR3 coding sequence is TGTGCCAGCAGTTTGTTAGCGGGAGCGGATGAGGCAGATACGCAGTATTTT. The chain couples TRBV11-2 to TRBJ2-3, with 9 bases fitting TRBD2. This CDR3 is built from 17 residues. The trim removed 6 bases at V and 4 bases at J, leaving 14 bases unmatched. CDR1 SGHAT and CDR2 FQNNGV come from the germline V gene.

About this clonotype itself: The CDR3 end shows no conserved phenylalanine or tryptophan, and so a read error is likely. This chain uses TRBV5-1 with TRBJ2-7, with D perhaps matching TRBD2 (6 bases). This CDR3 has 15 amino acids. CDR1 and CDR2 (germline): SGHRS, YFSETQ. In nucleotides, the CDR3 is TGCGCTAGCAGCTTGTCGGGACTTCAGACCTACGAGCAGTACTCC. Encoded protein: CASSLSGLQTYEQYS.

On this clonotype: The junction departs from the called germline gene at one end, perhaps through a read error. This sequence joins TRBV6-5 and TRBJ2-2; a possible D gene is TRBD2 (5 bases). This CDR3 has 15 residues. Germline values: CDR1 MNHEY, CDR2 SVGAGI. Here the CDR3 reads CASCTRRPNIGEPFF. CDR3 DNA: TGTGCCAGCTGCACCAGGAGGCCGAACATCGGGGAGCCGTTTTTT.

This clonotype was detected ten times or more. This sequence joins TRBV6-6 and TRBJ1-1; 12 bases map to TRBD1. This CDR3 has 18 amino acids. Looked up from germline, CDR1 is MNHNY and CDR2 is SVGAGI (reference sequence). After removal of 4 bases from V and 1 base from J, the junction contained 10 bases not matched to a gene. The CDR3 is CASSSLGTGGIKNTEAFF. CDR3 nucleotide sequence: TGTGCCAGCAGTTCCTTGGGGACAGGGGGCATAAAGAACACTGAAGCTTTCTTT.

About this clonotype: At one boundary the junction diverges from the germline segment, which might be a read error. The V call is TRBV6-1, the J call TRBJ1-2; D perhaps matches TRBD1 (6 bases). CDR1 and CDR2 (germline): MNHNS, SASEGT. The length of the CDR3 is 13 residues. CDR3 residues: CASRITGNYDYTF. CDR3 bases: TGTGCCAGCAGGATTACAGGGAACTATGACTACACCTTC.

Comments on this clonotype: The junction does not match germline at one end; this may be a read error. The chain recombines TRBV6-6 with TRBJ2-7, with a possible D match to TRBD1 (6 bases). CDR1 and CDR2 (germline): MNHNY, SVGAGI (reference sequence). The CDR3 spans 14 residues. The CDR3 reads CTSSYSEEGDEQYF. CDR3 nucleotide sequence: TGTACCAGCAGTTACTCCGAAGAGGGGGACGAGCAGTACTTC.

On this clonotype: One end of the junction does not line up with germline, which may come from a read error. This chain uses TRBV11-2 with TRBJ1-5; D not certain. Germline CDR1 SGHAT, CDR2 FQNNGV. CDR3 length equals 15 residues. The CDR3 loop reads CAGSFDGLSNQPQHF. CDR3 sequence (DNA): TGTGCTGGCAGCTTTGATGGATTGAGCAATCAGCCCCAACATTTT.

V is TRBV6-5 and J is TRBJ2-1, with a possible D match to TRBD1 (5 bases). Germline lookup yields CDR1 MNHEY and CDR2 SVGAGI. The V end lost 5 bases, the J end lost 3 bases, and 11 bases lay between the germline ends. The CDR3 loop spans 14 amino acids. The CDR3 DNA reads TGTGCCAGCAGTCACCGTGGACACTACAATGAGCAGTTCTTC. This gives the protein CASSHRGHYNEQFF.

This clonotype appeared a single time. A much bigger clone sits one base away, suggesting this may be a read error. The gene calls are TRBV9 and TRBJ1-1; 10 bases map to TRBD1. Germline V CDR1 and CDR2: SGDLS, YYNGEE. V shed 1 base, J shed 8 bases, and the junction held 5 bases outside the gene matches. The CDR3 has 14 residues. CDR3 sequence reads: CASSVTRTGGEAFF. The CDR3, as DNA: TGTGCCAGCAGCGTAACCCGGACAGGGGGAGAAGCTTTCTTT. The full variable domain, its missing parts supplied by reference TRBV9 and TRBJ1-1, is DSGVTQTPKHLITATGQRVTLRCSPRSGDLSVYWYQQSLDQGLQFLIQYYNGEERAKGNILERFSAQQFPDLHSELNLSSLELGDSALYFCASSVTRTGGEAFFGQGTRLTVV.

This clonotype is medium-sized (0.01 to 0.1%) in the sample. The chain has TRBV20-1 and TRBJ2-1, with unresolved D. CDR3 length: 11 amino acids. Trimming left V 6 bases short and J 12 bases short, with 15 bases between. The germline gives CDR1 DFQATT, CDR2 SNEGSKA (reference sequence). In nucleotides, the CDR3 is TGCAGTGCCAAGACGGCTTGGGGGCAGTTCTTC. This gives the protein CSAKTAWGQFF.

On this clonotype: The junction does not match germline at one end; this may be a read error. The chain combines TRBV11-3 with TRBJ2-4; 7 positions match TRBD1. Germline CDR1 SGHNT, CDR2 YENEEA. The length of the CDR3 is 14 residues. The DNA for the CDR3 is TGCGCCAGTAGCTCAACAGGGGAAGGGGTCATTCAGTACTTC. Translation gives CASSSTGEGVIQYF.

This clonotype appeared a few times. This may be a read error: a much more frequent sequence differs by one nucleotide. This chain joins TRBV7-8 and TRBJ1-1; D remains unclear. This CDR3 is 13 amino acids long. The germline CDR1 and CDR2 sequences are SGHVS and FQNEAQ. The CDR3 DNA is TGTGCCGGCAGCTTAGTTGCGGACGGTGAAGCTTTCTTT. It encodes CAGSLVADGEAFF.

Comments on this clonotype: Since no conserved phenylalanine or tryptophan closes the CDR3, a read error is the likely cause. This CDR3 reads CASSHDAGGIFEQYL. In DNA form, the CDR3 reads TGTGCCAGCAGCCATGATGCTGGCGGGATTTTCGAGCAGTACCTC. The chain has TRBV4-2 and TRBJ2-7; D is perhaps TRBD2 (6 bases). V was clipped by 3 bases and J by 6 bases, with 18 bases between them. Germline V gives CDR1 LGHNA, CDR2 YNFKEQ. CDR3 length: 15 amino acids.

This clonotype was counted ten times or more. V usage is TRBV7-9 and J usage is TRBJ2-7; 8 bases agree with TRBD2. V gave up 1 base and J gave up 0 bases; unmatched junction bases: 11. CDR1 SEHNR and CDR2 FQNEAQ come from the germline V gene (reference sequence). This CDR3 has 18 residues. CDR3: CASSLDVGLAGLSYEQYF. The DNA for the CDR3 is TGTGCCAGCAGCTTAGACGTGGGGCTAGCGGGCCTCTCCTACGAGCAGTACTTC.

This clonotype appeared once. A much larger clone differs by one base, so this may be a read error. V and J are TRBV24-1 and TRBJ2-7, with 9 positions matching TRBD1. The trim removed 7 bases at V and 5 bases at J, leaving 8 bases unmatched. The germline gives CDR1 KGHDR, CDR2 SFDVKD. This CDR3 has 14 residues. The CDR3 sequence: CATSSSGTGNEQYF. CDR3 nucleotides: TGTGCCACCAGCTCCTCCGGGACAGGGAACGAGCAGTACTTC.

The chain has TRBV20-1 and TRBJ2-1; TRBD2 aligns across 8 bases. Germline loops: CDR1 DFQATT, CDR2 SNEGSKA (reference sequence). The CDR3 spans 14 residues. The CDR3 region has the DNA TGCAGCGCTCTTAGCGGGATGGCCAACAATGAGCAGTTCTTC. This sequence encodes CSALSGMANNEQFF.

The chain recombines TRBV11-2 with TRBJ2-7; D is possibly TRBD2 (6 bases). The CDR3 extends over 12 amino acids. Trimming pared 2 bases from V and 8 bases from J, leaving 10 bases between. CDR1 is SGHAT and CDR2 is FQNNGV in the germline V gene. CDR3 bases: TGTGCCAGCAGCTTAAGCGGCGGGAAGCAGTACTTC. It translates to CASSLSGGKQYF.

This clonotype was seen once. At one end, the junction sequence differs from germline, possibly due to a read error. The chain uses TRBV29-1 and TRBJ2-4; D gene unclear. Germline V gives CDR1 SQVTM, CDR2 ANQGSEA. There are 13 residues in the CDR3. CDR3 in amino acids: CSVFKPEVYIQHF. CDR3 DNA sequence: TGCAGCGTTTTCAAACCAGAGGTATACATTCAGCACTTC. The full variable domain, in which reference TRBV29-1 and TRBJ2-4 provide the parts outside the CDR3, is SAVISQKPSRDICQRGTSLTIQCQVDSQVTMMFWYRQQPGQSLTLIATANQGSEATYESGFVIDKFPISRPNLTFSTLTVSNMSPEDSSIYLCSVFKPEVYIQHFGAGTRLSVL.

The J gene is TRBJ2-1, the V gene TRBV11-2; tentatively, D is TRBD1 (7 bases). The CDR3 contains 16 residues. Germline V gene lookup returns CDR1 SGHAT and CDR2 FQNNGV. V lost 5 bases and J lost 14, with 28 bases in between. The CDR3 region is CASSPGGLVGVGKKFF. CDR3 sequence (DNA): TGTGCCAGCAGCCCAGGGGGGCTAGTGGGAGTAGGTAAGAAGTTCTTC.

On this clonotype: The junction departs from germline at one end; a sequencing error may be responsible. This chain uses TRBV12-3 or TRBV12-4 with TRBJ1-5; D unresolved. There are 14 residues in the CDR3. The CDR3, as DNA: TGTGCCTGCAGTATAAGGGAGGCGGGTCAGCCCCAGCATTTT. The encoded protein is CACSIREAGQPQHF.

Concerning this clonotype itself: Without the conserved terminal phenylalanine or tryptophan, this CDR3 likely stems from a read error. It is unclear where the CDR3 begins or ends on the DNA, so no DNA is shown, and the CDR3 is as TCRdb lists it. The chain couples TRBV29-1 to TRBJ2-7; the D call of TRBD2 is as the table states it, not checked on the DNA. In germline, CDR1 is SQVTM, CDR2 ANQGSEA. With termini counted, the CDR3 has 14 amino acids. This CDR3 is CSFINGRAIHEQCL.

Note on this clonotype: No DNA is shown, since the ends of the CDR3 on it are uncertain; the CDR3 is the one TCRdb lists. This sequence joins TRBV29-1 and TRBJ1-2. Counting both end residues, the CDR3 totals 13 amino acids. Germline V gene sequence: CDR1 SQVTM, CDR2 ANQGSEA. CDR3 amino acids: CSVERRGAYGCTF.

Comments on this clonotype: One end of the junction fails to match germline, which may point to a read error. The chain uses TRBV5-5 and TRBJ2-7, with D possibly being TRBD2 (8 bases). The CDR3 contains 13 residues. Germline CDR1 and CDR2: SGHKS and YYEKEE (reference sequence). The DNA for the CDR3 is TGTGTCAGCAGCGGGGGACAGCTGTATGAGCAGTACTTC. Encoded protein: CVSSGGQLYEQYF.

Turning to this clonotype: A read error may produce the germline difference seen at one junction end. The rearrangement links TRBV11-1 to TRBJ2-1; D is unclear. Per germline, CDR1 SGHAT and CDR2 FQDESV (reference sequence). The CDR3 is 15 residues long. In nucleotides, the CDR3 is TGTGCCAGCAGCTTAGAGTGGCGGCCAGGCGCTGAGCAGTTATTC. It yields the protein CASSLEWRPGAEQLF.

A word on this clonotype: At one boundary the junction diverges from the germline segment, which might be a read error. The rearrangement uses TRBV4-1 and TRBJ1-6; D is unclear. This CDR3 comprises 16 residues. CDR1 MGHRA and CDR2 YSYEKL come from the germline V gene. The CDR3 protein is CARSSAPGFYNSPLHF. The DNA for the CDR3 is TGCGCCCGCAGCAGTGCACCGGGGTTCTATAATTCACCCCTCCACTTT.

This clonotype was detected only a few times. The chain has TRBV20-1 and TRBJ2-1; D gene unclear. Germline V gene sequence: CDR1 DFQATT, CDR2 SNEGSKA (reference sequence). The CDR3 covers 10 residues. The chain's CDR3 is CSAHHNEQFF. The CDR3 DNA is TGCAGCGCACACCACAATGAGCAGTTCTTC.